This record covers a single TCR beta chain. After removal of 6 bases from V and 8 bases from J, the junction contained 5 bases not matched to a gene. CDR1 is MNHEY, CDR2 SVGAGI, per germline. The CDR3 has 12 residues. These data are taken from a study of PD-L1 blockade in urothelial cancer. Study in general: Around 2014, patients got going on atezolizumab, taking 1,200 mg intravenously every 3 weeks.

Described time point: pretreatment peripheral blood. The method was immunoSEQ multiplex PCR; TCRdb's version includes in-frame clones alone and lacks a portion of them. The sample consists of about 56,000 clones, 85% of them appearing once. This TCR came from a man in his 70s with urothelial cancer. The source material was PBMCs, sampled around atezolizumab (anti-PD-L1) treatment. This rearrangement joins TRBV6-5 to TRBJ1-2; 8 nucleotides match TRBD1. CDR3 region: CASRTGEGGYTF. The CDR3 bases are TGTGCCAGCAGGACAGGGGAGGGCGGCTACACCTTC.